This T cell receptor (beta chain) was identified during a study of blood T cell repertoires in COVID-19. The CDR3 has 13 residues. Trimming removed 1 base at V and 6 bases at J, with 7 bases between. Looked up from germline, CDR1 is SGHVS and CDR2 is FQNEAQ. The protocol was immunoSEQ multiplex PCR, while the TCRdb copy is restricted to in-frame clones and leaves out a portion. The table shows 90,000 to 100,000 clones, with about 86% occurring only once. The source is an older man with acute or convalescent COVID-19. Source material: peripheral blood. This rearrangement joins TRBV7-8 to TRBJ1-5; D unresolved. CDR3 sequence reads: CASSLGVRQPQHF. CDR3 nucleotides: TGTGCCAGCAGCTTAGGAGTTCGTCAGCCCCAGCATTTT.